The T cell receptor (beta chain) under discussion was sequenced for a study of blood T cell repertoires in COVID-19. Study summary: Material from acute and convalescent COVID-19 was sourced from the United States, Italy and Spain. Sources were T cells, B-cell-depleted T cells, or PBMCs; the material itself was cDNA or gDNA.

V shed 5 bases and J 7 bases; nucleotides not matched to a gene: 10. The V gene's germline CDR1 is SGHAT and CDR2 FQNNGV. The CDR3 length is 14 residues. Authors' analysis steps: Amplified reference gene primers provided the basis for estimating nucleated cell counts. Clones were read by immunoSEQ multiplex PCR, and TCRdb kept only the in-frame ones, dropping some. The V and J calls and clone size are taken from that table; D and trimming were inferred from the DNA. The sample includes fewer than 300,000 clones, 85% seen only once; the top ten take roughly 13%. The sample comprised peripheral blood. This chain connects TRBV11-2 to TRBJ2-7; 8 nucleotides agree with TRBD2. This sequence originates from a human donor in a cohort sampled during active COVID-19. CDR3 loop: CASSLSGAANEQYF. CDR3 nucleotides: TGTGCCAGCAGCCTTAGCGGGGCGGCTAATGAGCAGTACTTC.